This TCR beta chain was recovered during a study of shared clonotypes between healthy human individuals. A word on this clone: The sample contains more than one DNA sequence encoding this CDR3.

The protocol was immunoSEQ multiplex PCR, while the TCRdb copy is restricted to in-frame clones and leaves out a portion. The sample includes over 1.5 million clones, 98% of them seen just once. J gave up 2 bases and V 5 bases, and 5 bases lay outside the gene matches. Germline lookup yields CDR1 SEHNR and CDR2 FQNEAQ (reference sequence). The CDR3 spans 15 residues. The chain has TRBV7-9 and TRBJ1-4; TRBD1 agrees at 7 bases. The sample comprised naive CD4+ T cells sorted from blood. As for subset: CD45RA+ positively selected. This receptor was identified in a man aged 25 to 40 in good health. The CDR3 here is CASSPRGATNEKLFF. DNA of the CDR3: TGTGCCAGCAGCCCCAGGGGGGCGACTAATGAAAAACTGTTTTTT.